The sample holds many counts of the clone carrying this T cell receptor (beta chain). What it binds is not known. TCR beta VDJ combinations and CDR3 sequences were profiled from genomic DNA. TCRdb reprocessed the reads with MiXCR, giving one entry per CDR3 protein. The sample has 35,000 to 50,000 distinct CDR3 sequences, 65% to 70% seen once. There are 17 residues in the CDR3. V shed 5 bases and J 4 bases; nucleotides not matched to a gene: 12. Germline CDR1 LNHDA, CDR2 SQIVND (reference sequence). This specimen belongs to a study of CD8+CD57+ T cells in acquired aplastic anemia. At the level of the study: Roughly 3 ug was the average amount of DNA from sorted CD4+ and CD8+ cells.

Whole-study findings and limits: Overlapping CD8+ CDR3 repertoires of patients and controls contained around 30 shared sequences. Statistical testing detected no significant gap in CD8+ Simpson's diversity between patients and controls.

The sequence was collected from a human donor in good health, serving as a control. Specimen: sorted CD4+, CD8+, or CD8+CD57+ T cells (not recorded which) from PBMCs. V gene TRBV19 combines with J gene TRBJ2-3, with TRBD1 identical over 10 bases. The CDR3 region has the DNA TGTGCCAGTAGTTGGGGGATACCGGGACAGGGGTCAGATACGCAGTATTTT. It yields the protein CASSWGIPGQGSDTQYF.